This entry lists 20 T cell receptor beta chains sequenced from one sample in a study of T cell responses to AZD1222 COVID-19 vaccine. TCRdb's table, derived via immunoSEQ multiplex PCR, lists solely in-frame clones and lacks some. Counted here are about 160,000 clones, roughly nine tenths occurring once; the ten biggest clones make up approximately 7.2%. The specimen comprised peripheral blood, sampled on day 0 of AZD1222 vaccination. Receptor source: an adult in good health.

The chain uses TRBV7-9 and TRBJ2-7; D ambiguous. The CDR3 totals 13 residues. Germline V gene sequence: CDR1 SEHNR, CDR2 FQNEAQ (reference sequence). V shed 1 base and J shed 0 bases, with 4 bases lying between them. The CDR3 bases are TGTGCCAGCAGCTTAGAGGTCTCCTACGAGCAGTACTTC. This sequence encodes CASSLEVSYEQYF.

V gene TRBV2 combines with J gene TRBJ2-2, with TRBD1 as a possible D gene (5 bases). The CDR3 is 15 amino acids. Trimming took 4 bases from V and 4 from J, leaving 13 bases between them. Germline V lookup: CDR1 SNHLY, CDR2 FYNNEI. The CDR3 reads CASSAQGLGTGELFF. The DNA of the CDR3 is TGTGCCAGCAGTGCTCAGGGTCTGGGCACCGGGGAGCTGTTTTTT. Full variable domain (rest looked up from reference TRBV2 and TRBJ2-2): EPEVTQTPSHQVTQMGQEVILRCVPISNHLYFYWYRQILGQKVEFLVSFYNNEISEKSEIFDDQFSVERPDGSNFTLKIRSTKLEDSAMYFCASSAQGLGTGELFFGEGSRLTVL.

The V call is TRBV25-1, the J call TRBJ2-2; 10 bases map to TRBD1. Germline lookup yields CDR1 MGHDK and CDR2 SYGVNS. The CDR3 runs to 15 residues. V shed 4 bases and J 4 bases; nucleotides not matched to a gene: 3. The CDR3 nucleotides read TGTGCCAGCAGTGGGGACAGGGGTGCCACCGGGGAGCTGTTTTTT. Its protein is CASSGDRGATGELFF.

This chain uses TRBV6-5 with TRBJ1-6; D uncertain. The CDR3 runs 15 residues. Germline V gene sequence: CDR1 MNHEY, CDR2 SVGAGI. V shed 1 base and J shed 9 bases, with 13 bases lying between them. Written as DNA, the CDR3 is TGTGCCAGCAGTTACTTCGGACTCGGCTCTTCACCCCTCCACTTT. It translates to CASSYFGLGSSPLHF.

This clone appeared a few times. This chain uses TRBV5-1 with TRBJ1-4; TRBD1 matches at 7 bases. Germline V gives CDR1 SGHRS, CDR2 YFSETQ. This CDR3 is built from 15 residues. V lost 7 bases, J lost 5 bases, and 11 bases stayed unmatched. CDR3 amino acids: CASSAQGHTNEKLFF. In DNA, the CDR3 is TGCGCCAGCTCGGCACAGGGGCACACAAATGAAAAACTGTTTTTT.

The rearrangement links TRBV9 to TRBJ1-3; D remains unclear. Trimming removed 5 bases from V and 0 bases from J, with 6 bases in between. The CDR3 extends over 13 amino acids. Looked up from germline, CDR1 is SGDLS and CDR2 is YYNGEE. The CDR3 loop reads CASRSVSGNTIYF. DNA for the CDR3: TGTGCCAGCAGGTCAGTCTCTGGAAACACCATATATTTT.

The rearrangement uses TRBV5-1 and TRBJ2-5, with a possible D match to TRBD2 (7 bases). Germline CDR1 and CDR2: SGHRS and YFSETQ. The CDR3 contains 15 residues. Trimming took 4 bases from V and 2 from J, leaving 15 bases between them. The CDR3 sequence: CASSRGALSQETQYF. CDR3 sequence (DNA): TGCGCCAGCAGCCGGGGGGCCTTATCTCAAGAGACCCAGTACTTC. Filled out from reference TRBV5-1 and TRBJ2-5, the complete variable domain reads KAGVTQTPRYLIKTRGQQVTLSCSPISGHRSVSWYQQTPGQGLQFLFEYFSETQRNKGNFPGRFSGRQFSNSRSEMNVSTLELGDSALYLCASSRGALSQETQYFGPGTRLLVL.

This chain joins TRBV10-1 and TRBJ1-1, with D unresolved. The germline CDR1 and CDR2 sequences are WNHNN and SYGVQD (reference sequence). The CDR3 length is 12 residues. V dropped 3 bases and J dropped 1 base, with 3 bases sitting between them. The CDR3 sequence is CASSDQNTEAFF. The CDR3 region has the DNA TGCGCCAGCAGTGACCAGAACACTGAAGCTTTCTTT.

Here the CDR3 DNA reads TGTGCCACCAGCAGGGGGAGGACACTCCATCAGCCCCAGCATTTT. It specifies CATSRGRTLHQPQHF. The rearrangement uses TRBV15 and TRBJ1-5, with D tentatively TRBD1 (5 bases). This CDR3 is 15 amino acids long. Germline CDR1 is LNHNV and CDR2 is YYDKDF (reference sequence). V was cut by 3 bases and J by 5 bases, with 14 bases left in between.

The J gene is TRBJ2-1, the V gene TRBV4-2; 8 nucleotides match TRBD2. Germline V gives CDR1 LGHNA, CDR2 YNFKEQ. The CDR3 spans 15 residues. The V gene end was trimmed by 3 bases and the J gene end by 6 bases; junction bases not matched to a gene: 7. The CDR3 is CASSQDRGGFNEQFF. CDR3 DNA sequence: TGTGCCAGCAGCCAGGACCGGGGGGGCTTCAATGAGCAGTTCTTC.

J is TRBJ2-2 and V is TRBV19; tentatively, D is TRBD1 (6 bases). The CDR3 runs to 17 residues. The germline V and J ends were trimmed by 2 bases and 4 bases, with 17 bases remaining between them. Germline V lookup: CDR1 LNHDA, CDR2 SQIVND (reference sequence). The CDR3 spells CASSIRGQGLSTGELFF. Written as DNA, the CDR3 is TGTGCCAGTAGTATAAGAGGGCAGGGGTTATCCACCGGGGAGCTGTTTTTT.

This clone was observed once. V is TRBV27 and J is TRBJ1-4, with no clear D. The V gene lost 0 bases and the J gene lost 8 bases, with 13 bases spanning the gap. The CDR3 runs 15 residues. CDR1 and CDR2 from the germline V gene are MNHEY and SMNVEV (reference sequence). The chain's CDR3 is CASSLSGEFREKLFF. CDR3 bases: TGTGCCAGCAGTTTATCTGGAGAATTCAGGGAAAAACTGTTTTTT.

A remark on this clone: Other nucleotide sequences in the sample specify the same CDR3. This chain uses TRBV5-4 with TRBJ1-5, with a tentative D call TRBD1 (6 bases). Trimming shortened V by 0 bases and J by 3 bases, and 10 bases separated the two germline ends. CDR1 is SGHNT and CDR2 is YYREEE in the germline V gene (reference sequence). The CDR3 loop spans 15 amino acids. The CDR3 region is CASSLGGQNNQPQHF. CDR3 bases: TGTGCCAGCAGCTTGGGAGGACAGAACAATCAGCCCCAGCATTTT. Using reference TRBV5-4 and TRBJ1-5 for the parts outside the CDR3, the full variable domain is ETGVTQSPTHLIKTRGQQVTLRCSSQSGHNTVSWYQQALGQGPQFIFQYYREEENGRGNFPPRFSGLQFPNYSSELNVNALELDDSALYLCASSLGGQNNQPQHFGDGTRLSIL.

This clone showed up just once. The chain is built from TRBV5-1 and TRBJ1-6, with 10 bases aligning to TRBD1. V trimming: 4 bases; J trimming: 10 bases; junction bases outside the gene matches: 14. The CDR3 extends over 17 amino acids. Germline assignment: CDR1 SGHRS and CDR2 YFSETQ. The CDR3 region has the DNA TGCGCCAGCAGCCACGGGGACAGGGGAAAGGTTCGGTCACCCCTCCACTTT. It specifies CASSHGDRGKVRSPLHF.

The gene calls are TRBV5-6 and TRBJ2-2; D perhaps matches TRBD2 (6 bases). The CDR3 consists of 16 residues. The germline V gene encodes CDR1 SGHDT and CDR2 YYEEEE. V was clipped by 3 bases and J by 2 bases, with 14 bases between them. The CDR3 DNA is TGTGCCAGCAGCTCTAGCGCGGAGCCAAACACCGGGGAGCTGTTTTTT. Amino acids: CASSSSAEPNTGELFF.

In DNA form, the CDR3 reads TGTGCCAGCAGCTTAACCCGGGGCGGGAACTACTACGAGCAGTACTTC. Translation: CASSLTRGGNYYEQYF. The chain has TRBV7-9 and TRBJ2-7; a possible D gene is TRBD2 (6 bases). The CDR3 contains 16 residues. The ends were cut back, 2 bases at V and 3 bases at J, with 17 bases in the middle. Germline V gene sequence: CDR1 SEHNR, CDR2 FQNEAQ (reference sequence).

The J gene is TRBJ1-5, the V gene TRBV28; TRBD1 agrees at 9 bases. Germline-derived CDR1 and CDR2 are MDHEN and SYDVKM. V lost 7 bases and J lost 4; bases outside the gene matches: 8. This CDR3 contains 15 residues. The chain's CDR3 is CASNRDREGNQPQHF. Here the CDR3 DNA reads TGTGCCAGCAACAGGGACAGGGAGGGGAATCAGCCCCAGCATTTT.

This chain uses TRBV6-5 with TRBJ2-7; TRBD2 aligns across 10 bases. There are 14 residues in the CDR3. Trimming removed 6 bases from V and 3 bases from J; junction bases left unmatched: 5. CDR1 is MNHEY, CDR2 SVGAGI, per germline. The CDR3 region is CASSSASGGYEQYV. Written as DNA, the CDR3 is TGTGCCAGCAGCTCAGCTAGCGGGGGCTACGAGCAGTACGTC.

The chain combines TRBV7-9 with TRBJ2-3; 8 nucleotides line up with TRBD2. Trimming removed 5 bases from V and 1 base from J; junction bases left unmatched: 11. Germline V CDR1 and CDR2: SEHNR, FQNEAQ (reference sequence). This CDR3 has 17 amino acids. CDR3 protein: CASSPPRGGGRTDTQYF. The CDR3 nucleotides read TGTGCCAGCAGCCCCCCCCGAGGCGGGGGGCGCACAGATACGCAGTATTTT.

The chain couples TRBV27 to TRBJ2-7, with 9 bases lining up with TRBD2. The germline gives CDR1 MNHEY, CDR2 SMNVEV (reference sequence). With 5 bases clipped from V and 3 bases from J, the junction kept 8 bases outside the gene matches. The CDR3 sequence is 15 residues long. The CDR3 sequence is CASSPIAGVNYEQYF. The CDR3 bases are TGTGCCAGCAGTCCAATAGCGGGGGTAAACTACGAGCAGTACTTC.